The entry below gives a single T cell receptor beta chain sequence along with its context. This sample stems from a study of blood T cell repertoires in COVID-19. V was shortened by 0 bases and J by 0 bases, with 11 bases between the two germline ends. In germline, CDR1 is SGHNT, CDR2 YYREEE (reference sequence). The CDR3 has 16 residues. Repertoires were generated with immunoSEQ multiplex PCR, while TCRdb's copy carries only in-frame clones and drops some. The sample carries 65,000 or so clones, 70% to 90% recorded once. Sequenced: peripheral blood. The receptor's source is an elderly man with acute or convalescent COVID-19. J is TRBJ2-3 and V is TRBV5-4, with unresolved D. The CDR3 DNA sequence: TGTGCCAGCAGCTTGGACGGGTATTCTAGCACAGATACGCAGTATTTT. It is translated as CASSLDGYSSTDTQYF.